This entry lists 13 T cell receptor beta chains sequenced from one sample in a study of blood T cell repertoires in COVID-19. The table came from immunoSEQ multiplex PCR; TCRdb's copy has only in-frame clones and leaves some out. This sample has about 200,000 clones, with roughly 90% found just once. The source material was PBMCs or T cells enriched from blood (not recorded which). These TCRs come from a woman aged 25 to 39 with acute COVID-19.

V usage is TRBV3-1 (or the pseudogene TRBV3-2) and J usage is TRBJ1-5; D not certain. V was pared by 1 base and J by 0 bases, with 7 bases between. The CDR3 totals 15 residues. Germline-derived CDR1 and CDR2 are LGHDT and YNNKEL (reference sequence). The CDR3 DNA follows: TGTGCCAGCAGCCAAGTCGGTGATAGCAATCAGCCCCAGCATTTT. It yields the protein CASSQVGDSNQPQHF.

The chain couples TRBV7-3 to TRBJ1-1; D may be TRBD1 (5 bases). Germline values: CDR1 SGHTA, CDR2 FQGTGA. The V gene lost 2 bases and the J gene lost 7 bases, with 17 bases spanning the gap. The CDR3 consists of 15 residues. The CDR3 protein is CASSLWVRGIGEAFF. CDR3 coding DNA: TGTGCCAGCAGCTTATGGGTACGGGGGATCGGTGAAGCTTTCTTT.

CDR3 coding DNA: TGTGCCAGCAGCGATAGGGGCACCTATTCACCCCTCCACTTT. Its translation is CASSDRGTYSPLHF. The chain carries TRBV11-1 and TRBJ1-6, with D possibly TRBD1 on 5 matching bases. The ends were cut back, 5 bases at V and 8 bases at J, with 13 bases in the middle. Germline-derived CDR1 and CDR2 are SGHAT and FQDESV (reference sequence). The CDR3 has 14 residues.

In nucleotides, the CDR3 is TGTGCCAGCGGGCTGGCAACTAATGAAAAACTGTTTTTT. It yields the protein CASGLATNEKLFF. V usage is TRBV6-5 and J usage is TRBJ1-4; no clear D gene. The germline CDR1 and CDR2 sequences are MNHEY and SVGAGI. The CDR3 loop spans 13 amino acids. Trimming stripped 8 bases from V and 0 bases from J, with 7 bases between.

The chain is built from TRBV19 and TRBJ2-7, with TRBD2 identical over 10 bases. V was clipped by 7 bases and J by 2 bases; unmatched bases: 5. The germline V gene encodes CDR1 LNHDA and CDR2 SQIVND (reference sequence). The CDR3 loop spans 14 amino acids. DNA of the CDR3: TGTGCCAGTAATCCCGGACTAGCGGCCTACGAGCAGTACTTC. It translates to CASNPGLAAYEQYF.

This clone was counted only a few times. This chain joins TRBV18 and TRBJ1-4, with D possibly TRBD1 on 5 matching bases. The CDR3 spans 14 residues. V dropped 3 bases and J dropped 6 bases, with 11 bases sitting between them. CDR1 KGHSH and CDR2 LQKENI come from the germline V gene. The chain's CDR3 is CASSPQGFDEKLFF. CDR3 coding DNA: TGTGCCAGCTCACCCCAGGGTTTCGATGAAAAACTGTTTTTT.

The chain carries TRBV5-1 and TRBJ2-2; 7 bases fit TRBD2. Germline V gene lookup returns CDR1 SGHRS and CDR2 YFSETQ. There are 18 residues in the CDR3. The V segment lost 0 bases and the J segment 1 base; nucleotides outside the gene matches: 9. CDR3 in DNA: TGCGCCAGCAGCTTGGCGGTGAGGAGCGGGGTGAACACCGGGGAGCTGTTTTTT. This codes for CASSLAVRSGVNTGELFF.

This sequence joins TRBV9 and TRBJ2-3; the match to TRBD2 covers 9 bases. This CDR3 is 16 amino acids long. V gave up 3 bases and J gave up 1 base; unmatched junction bases: 6. Germline CDR1 SGDLS, CDR2 YYNGEE. CDR3 residues: CASSGISSGGTDTQYF. The CDR3 nucleotides are TGTGCCAGCAGCGGTATATCTAGCGGGGGCACAGATACGCAGTATTTT.

The table lists this clone with a few counts. The rearrangement joins TRBV10-3 to TRBJ2-7; D gene ambiguous. This CDR3 contains 12 residues. The V and J ends lost 3 bases and 1 base respectively, with 4 bases between them. The germline CDR1 and CDR2 sequences are ENHRY and SYGVKD. The CDR3 region is CAISDLSYEQYF. CDR3 bases: TGTGCCATCAGTGATCTTTCCTACGAGCAGTACTTC.

This clone was counted between two and nine times. V gene TRBV30 combines with J gene TRBJ1-1; 8 bases line up with TRBD1. This CDR3 has 12 amino acids. Germline CDR1 and CDR2: GTSNPN and SVGIG (reference sequence). V gave up 3 bases and J gave up 7 bases; unmatched junction bases: 4. The CDR3 bases are TGTGCCTGGAGACAGGGGGACAATGAAGCTTTCTTT. Its protein is CAWRQGDNEAFF.

The chain recombines TRBV2 with TRBJ1-1, with TRBD1 identical over 8 bases. V gave up 4 bases and J gave up 1 base; unmatched junction bases: 2. Germline-derived CDR1 and CDR2 are SNHLY and FYNNEI. This CDR3 is 14 amino acids long. In DNA form, the CDR3 reads TGTGCCAGCAGTGCGACAGGGGCGAACACTGAAGCTTTCTTT. Encoded protein: CASSATGANTEAFF.

In this sample, this clone turned up a few times. The CDR3 nucleotides are TGTGCCAGCAGCTTCGACAGGGGGCCCGGCTATGGCTACACCTTC. It translates to CASSFDRGPGYGYTF. The chain joins TRBV7-3 to TRBJ1-2, with TRBD1 matching over 10 bases. Unmatched junction bases numbered 5, after V lost 3 bases and J lost 4 bases. The CDR3 spans 15 residues. Looked up from germline, CDR1 is SGHTA and CDR2 is FQGTGA.

Here the CDR3 reads CASSLVRAATGNTIYF. DNA for the CDR3: TGTGCCAGCAGCTTAGTGAGGGCGGCGACTGGAAACACCATATATTTT. The genes are TRBV13 and TRBJ1-3; D gene uncertain. In germline, CDR1 is PRHDT, CDR2 FYEKMQ (reference sequence). This CDR3 region has 16 residues. Deletions cut 1 base from V and 2 bases from J, with 12 bases between.